Below are 5 T cell receptor beta chains sequenced from a single sample in a study of T cell repertoires in cytomegalovirus infection. TCRdb reprocessed the reads via MiXCR and lists one record per CDR3 protein. This sample has some 700,000 distinct CDR3 sequences, with around 30% found just once. These TCRs' antigens remain unknown. Material: cultured PBMCs, obtained from culture after CMV antigen stimulation. Receptors were obtained from a human donor in good health (CMV status not recorded). Some clones in this sample may be carry-over from other donors' samples.

In this sample, this clonotype turned up a few times. This chain joins TRBV7-2 and TRBJ2-7; TRBD1 matches 9 bases. The CDR3 has 12 residues. Unmatched junction bases numbered 2, after V lost 2 bases and J lost 9 bases. CDR1 is SGHTA and CDR2 is FQGNSA in the germline V gene. CDR3 sequence: CASSLSQGAQYF. CDR3 nucleotide sequence: TGTGCCAGCAGCTTATCACAGGGGGCGCAGTACTTC.

This clonotype has a single count. The chain is built from TRBV11-3 and TRBJ2-1, with D tentatively TRBD1 or TRBD2 (5 bases each). This CDR3 spans 13 amino acids. Germline V gene lookup returns CDR1 SGHNT and CDR2 YENEEA. V gave up 5 bases and J gave up 12 bases, with 17 bases separating them. The CDR3 region is CASSNALRGRQFF. DNA for the CDR3: TGTGCCAGCAGCAATGCGCTGAGGGGTAGGCAGTTCTTC.

There are many counts of this clonotype. This chain uses TRBV6-2 or TRBV6-3 with TRBJ2-1, with D uncertain. This CDR3 is built from 14 residues. Germline lookup yields CDR1 MNHEY and CDR2 SVGEGT. Trimming left V 6 bases short and J 0 bases short, with 9 bases between. CDR3 sequence (DNA): TGTGCCAGCAGCCCGTTCCCCTCCTACAATGAGCAGTTCTTC. This encodes CASSPFPSYNEQFF.

The chain recombines TRBV5-4 with TRBJ2-1, with D possibly matching TRBD2 (7 bases). The CDR3 consists of 16 residues. V was shortened by 1 base and J by 4 bases, with 15 bases between the two germline ends. Germline V gene data show CDR1 as SGHNT and CDR2 as YYREEE (reference sequence). CDR3 coding DNA: TGTGCCAGCAGCTTGAGGGGCGGGGGCTGGTACAATGAGCAGTTCTTC. Translating gives CASSLRGGGWYNEQFF.

The chain couples TRBV7-8 to TRBJ2-7; 13 bases line up with TRBD2. The CDR3 consists of 17 residues. Trimming at V came to 5 bases and at J to 3 bases, leaving 10 bases not matched to a gene. Germline V gives CDR1 SGHVS, CDR2 FQNEAQ. The CDR3 loop is CASSRRRLAGGHYEQYF. The CDR3, as DNA: TGTGCCAGCAGCCGACGGAGACTAGCGGGAGGACACTACGAGCAGTACTTC.